Listed here are 25 T cell receptor beta chains from one sample, sequenced in a study of Ad26.COV2.S vaccination and SARS-CoV-2 variants (dated by TCRdb to the early 2020s). The treatment or condition label of this sample denotes: around 19 received Ad26.COV2.S at low or high dose, single or two shots; 5 received placebo; per-sample allocation not given. Repertoires of vaccine and placebo recipients were sequenced from samples collected on day 63 after the first injection. The library was obtained by the immunoSEQ multiplex PCR assay. TCRdb retrieved this table from immuneACCESS and kept in-frame rearrangements only. Not all clones are present; in checked studies, unresolved V genes account for under half, and no reason is known for the remainder. The sample table shows some 400,000 clones, and approximately 90% are seen once. The ten top clones hold approximately 1.9% of the sample. This sample comprised peripheral blood, obtained in a trial of Ad26.COV2.S vaccine versus placebo. Receptors were obtained from a person aged 18-65 years who received the Ad26.COV2.S COVID-19 vaccine or a placebo.

V usage is TRBV6-2 or TRBV6-3 and J usage is TRBJ2-4, with 9 positions matching TRBD1. The CDR3 has 14 amino acids. V shed 5 bases, J shed 7 bases, and the junction held 6 bases outside the gene matches. The germline V gene encodes CDR1 MNHEY and CDR2 SVGEGT. CDR3 nucleotides: TGTGCCAGCAGTCGTACAGGGGGCGGGAACATTCAGTACTTC. This translates into CASSRTGGGNIQYF.

This clone has only one observation. CDR3: CASSQDSRTGENYGYTF. The CDR3 nucleotides are TGCGCCAGCAGCCAAGATAGTCGGACAGGGGAAAACTATGGCTACACCTTC. V is TRBV4-1 and J is TRBJ1-2, with 9 bases that match TRBD1. This CDR3 contains 17 residues. J was trimmed by 2 bases and V by 0 bases; bases with no gene match: 7. CDR1 is MGHRA, CDR2 YSYEKL, per germline.

The chain recombines TRBV7-9 with TRBJ1-6; no clear D gene. Per the germline V gene, CDR1 is SEHNR and CDR2 is FQNEAQ (reference sequence). Trimming took 3 bases from V and 4 from J, leaving 7 bases between them. The CDR3 is made up of 14 amino acids. The CDR3 nucleotides read TGTGCCAGCAGCTTCCAGGAATATAATTCACCCCTCCACTTT. Encoded protein: CASSFQEYNSPLHF.

The chain links TRBV18 to TRBJ2-3, with TRBD2 identical over 10 bases. The CDR3 has 15 amino acids. The germline gives CDR1 KGHSH, CDR2 LQKENI. The junction had 12 bases not matched to a gene; V was cut back by 10 bases and J by 5 bases. The CDR3 reads CATRSSGRAGDTQYF. The CDR3 coding sequence is TGTGCCACAAGATCCAGCGGGAGGGCCGGAGATACGCAGTATTTT. The variable domain in full, with the rest retrieved from reference TRBV18 and TRBJ2-3, is NAGVMQNPRHLVRRRGQEARLRCSPMKGHSHVYWYRQLPEEGLKFMVYLQKENIIDESGMPKERFSAEFPKEGPSILRIQQVVRGDSAAYFCATRSSGRAGDTQYFGPGTRLTVL.

This rearrangement joins TRBV19 to TRBJ1-4; TRBD1 matches at 7 bases. The ends lost 4 bases at V and 0 bases at J; junction bases unmatched: 5. This CDR3 has 16 amino acids. Germline V gives CDR1 LNHDA, CDR2 SQIVND (reference sequence). CDR3 nucleotide sequence: TGTGCCAGTAGTAGGGACAGATTTCCAACTAATGAAAAACTGTTTTTT. This translates into CASSRDRFPTNEKLFF.

This clone showed up just once. This chain joins TRBV10-3 and TRBJ2-1; 7 bases line up with TRBD2. Germline values: CDR1 ENHRY, CDR2 SYGVKD. Germline trimming cut 4 bases from V and 6 bases from J; bases unmatched to any gene: 6. The CDR3 contains 14 residues. The CDR3 bases are TGTGCCATCAGTGGACGGACTAGACCCAATGAGCAGTTCTTC. Translating it yields CAISGRTRPNEQFF.

The chain couples TRBV18 to TRBJ1-1; the D is unclear. Deletions cut 4 bases from V and 1 base from J, with 19 bases between. Germline V CDR1 and CDR2: KGHSH, LQKENI. The CDR3 contains 17 residues. The CDR3 DNA follows: TGTGCCAGCTCACATCGGCAGGATCGTCCAGGGAACACTGAAGCTTTCTTT. This gives the protein CASSHRQDRPGNTEAFF.

The V gene is TRBV19, the J gene TRBJ2-3, with TRBD2 matching over 7 bases. CDR3 size: 15 residues. V gave up 7 bases and J gave up 4 bases; unmatched junction bases: 11. The germline gives CDR1 LNHDA, CDR2 SQIVND (reference sequence). The CDR3 loop is CASTTWGGSADTQYF. The DNA for the CDR3 is TGTGCCAGTACCACGTGGGGGGGGTCAGCAGATACGCAGTATTTT.

In its sample, this clone was seen once. The chain joins TRBV5-5 to TRBJ2-5; D is possibly TRBD1 (6 bases). Trimming left V 4 bases short and J 2 bases short, with 12 bases between. Germline V gene lookup returns CDR1 SGHKS and CDR2 YYEKEE (reference sequence). This CDR3 contains 14 residues. The CDR3 loop is CASSGTLTQETQYF. The CDR3 coding sequence is TGTGCCAGCAGCGGGACACTGACTCAAGAGACCCAGTACTTC.

CDR3 bases: TGTGCCAGCAGTTCTCTAGCGGGGACCGGTAATGAGCAGTTCTTC. Its translation is CASSSLAGTGNEQFF. This sequence joins TRBV6-2 or TRBV6-3 and TRBJ2-1; 9 positions agree with TRBD2. There are 15 residues in the CDR3. J was trimmed by 7 bases and V by 4 bases; bases with no gene match: 8. Per the germline V gene, CDR1 is MNHEY and CDR2 is SVGEGT.

In its sample, this clone was seen once. The chain has TRBV3-1 (or the pseudogene TRBV3-2) and TRBJ1-1; D gene ambiguous. V was pared by 0 bases and J by 1 base, with 15 bases between. The CDR3 has 17 amino acids. Germline assignment: CDR1 LGHDT and CDR2 YNNKEL (reference sequence). CDR3 coding DNA: TGTGCCAGCAGCCAAGAAGGGTGGTATGGGGAGAACACTGAAGCTTTCTTT. Translated, it gives CASSQEGWYGENTEAFF.

This rearrangement joins TRBV28 to TRBJ1-2; D unclear. Trimming took 9 bases from V and 2 from J, leaving 13 bases between them. The germline V gene has CDR1 MDHEN and CDR2 SYDVKM. The CDR3 covers 13 residues. CDR3 sequence: CASEREANYGYTF. The CDR3 DNA sequence: TGTGCCAGTGAAAGGGAGGCGAACTATGGCTACACCTTC.

The gene calls are TRBV30 and TRBJ1-5; TRBD1 matches 10 bases. With V trimmed by 5 bases and J by 5 bases, 3 bases remained unmatched. From germline, CDR1 is GTSNPN and CDR2 SVGIG (reference sequence). The CDR3 consists of 13 residues. DNA for the CDR3: TGTGCCTGGTCGGACAGGGGGGATCAGCCCCAGCATTTT. This gives the protein CAWSDRGDQPQHF. Full variable domain (outside the CDR3, taken from reference TRBV30 and TRBJ1-5): SQTIHQWPATLVQPVGSPLSLECTVEGTSNPNLYWYRQAAGRGLQLLFYSVGIGQISSEVPQNLSASRPQDRQFILSSKKLLLSDSGFYLCAWSDRGDQPQHFGDGTRLSIL.

The J gene is TRBJ2-1, the V gene TRBV18, with TRBD2 matching 9 bases. The CDR3 is 14 residues long. The V and J ends lost 3 bases and 13 bases, in that order; junction bases with no gene match: 10. Per germline, CDR1 KGHSH and CDR2 LQKENI. The CDR3 DNA sequence: TGTGCCAGCTCACCCGGAGCGGGAGGCCAGGGACAGTTCTTC. Translation gives CASSPGAGGQGQFF.

The genes are TRBV6-5 and TRBJ2-3, with a possible D match to TRBD2 (6 bases). This CDR3 has 13 residues. CDR1 and CDR2 from the germline V gene are MNHEY and SVGAGI. Deletions cut 7 bases from V and 3 bases from J, with 11 bases between. DNA for the CDR3: TGTGCCAGCAAGCCGGGGGAGACAGATACGCAGTATTTT. Its protein is CASKPGETDTQYF.

The genes are TRBV27 and TRBJ1-5; D is unclear. Germline V gene data show CDR1 as MNHEY and CDR2 as SMNVEV (reference sequence). Trimming took off 2 bases at V and 6 bases at J, with 11 bases between the two ends. The CDR3 extends over 14 amino acids. For the CDR3, the DNA is TGTGCCAGCAGTTTACTGGGGATGAGTCAGCCCCAGCATTTT. Amino acid sequence: CASSLLGMSQPQHF.

The rearrangement uses TRBV5-1 and TRBJ2-7; TRBD2 matches at 7 bases. Trimming cost V 1 base and J 3 bases; bases outside gene matches: 13. Looked up from germline, CDR1 is SGHRS and CDR2 is YFSETQ. CDR3 size: 17 residues. This chain's CDR3 is CASSLSPLREVVYEQYF. For the CDR3, the DNA is TGCGCCAGCAGCTTGTCCCCCCTACGGGAGGTCGTCTACGAGCAGTACTTC.

V is TRBV6-5 and J is TRBJ2-1; 10 bases fit TRBD2. The CDR3 consists of 15 residues. Trimming cost V 5 bases and J 6 bases; bases outside gene matches: 7. The germline CDR1 and CDR2 sequences are MNHEY and SVGAGI. The DNA of the CDR3 is TGTGCCAGCAGTCCTCTTAGCGGGAGGTTCAATGAGCAGTTCTTC. This gives the protein CASSPLSGRFNEQFF.

This rearrangement joins TRBV5-8 to TRBJ2-5, with TRBD1 identical over 9 bases. The CDR3 has 15 amino acids. Germline V lookup: CDR1 SGHTS, CDR2 YDEGEE. Germline trimming cut 2 bases from V and 4 bases from J; bases unmatched to any gene: 6. CDR3: CASSFPGQGRETQYF. CDR3 coding DNA: TGTGCCAGCAGCTTCCCGGGACAGGGCCGAGAGACCCAGTACTTC.

The V call is TRBV3-1 (or the pseudogene TRBV3-2), the J call TRBJ1-1; D might be TRBD1 (5 bases). The CDR3 totals 14 residues. Trimming took 4 bases from V and 8 from J, leaving 17 bases between them. Germline values: CDR1 LGHDT, CDR2 YNNKEL (reference sequence). The CDR3 coding sequence is TGTGCCAGCAGCCCTGTGTTAGGGACGTTGGAAGCTTTCTTT. Its translation is CASSPVLGTLEAFF.

The chain employs TRBV7-2 and TRBJ2-1, with D possibly matching TRBD2 (6 bases). CDR1 SGHTA and CDR2 FQGNSA come from the germline V gene. The CDR3 totals 15 residues. Between the trimmed V and J ends, which lost 1 base and 3 bases, there was a span of 10 bases. The CDR3 region is CASSLGGAVYNEQFF. The DNA for the CDR3 is TGTGCCAGCAGCTTAGGCGGGGCAGTCTACAATGAGCAGTTCTTC.

About this clone itself: Being one base from a much bigger clone, this may be a read error. The rearrangement joins TRBV25-1 to TRBJ2-3; D is uncertain. V dropped 2 bases and J dropped 0 bases, with 6 bases sitting between them. This CDR3 has 14 residues. Germline V gene sequence: CDR1 MGHDK, CDR2 SYGVNS. CDR3 in DNA: TGTGCCAGCAGTGAACGGGCGAGCACAGATACGCAGTATTTT. As protein: CASSERASTDTQYF.

This clone was detected only once. The chain links TRBV7-2 to TRBJ2-1, with 8 bases matching TRBD1. CDR1 and CDR2 from the germline V gene are SGHTA and FQGNSA. V shed 5 bases, J shed 3 bases, and the junction held 6 bases outside the gene matches. CDR3 length equals 15 residues. CDR3 sequence: CASSQGQGVYNEQFF. The CDR3 nucleotides are TGTGCCAGCAGCCAAGGACAGGGTGTCTACAATGAGCAGTTCTTC.

The rearrangement joins TRBV3-1 (or the pseudogene TRBV3-2) to TRBJ1-2; D unclear. This CDR3 region has 15 residues. Deletions cut 1 base from V and 4 bases from J, with 13 bases between. The germline V gene encodes CDR1 LGHDT and CDR2 YNNKEL (reference sequence). The DNA for the CDR3 is TGTGCCAGCAGCCAAGTCGAGGGTTACAGCTATGGCTACACCTTC. The encoded protein is CASSQVEGYSYGYTF.

The chain has TRBV11-2 and TRBJ2-2, with 10 bases that match TRBD2. Germline V lookup: CDR1 SGHAT, CDR2 FQNNGV. J was trimmed by 4 bases and V by 5 bases; bases with no gene match: 10. The CDR3 spans 17 residues. As DNA, the CDR3 is TGTGCCAGCAGCAAGGGCTCCGGACTAGCGGTCACCGGGGAGCTGTTTTTT. Its translation is CASSKGSGLAVTGELFF.